The clone carrying this TCR beta chain has a handful of counts. As handled by the study authors: Estimation of nucleated cell counts relied on the amplification of reference gene primers. The table came from immunoSEQ multiplex PCR; TCRdb's copy has only in-frame clones and leaves some out. Clone size and V and J calls were adopted from that table, with D and trimming inferred from the DNA. Counted here are 150,000 to 200,000 clones, 87% occurring once; the ten biggest clones make up around a fifth. With 4 bases removed from V and 1 base from J, the gap between germline ends came to 11 bases. Germline CDR1 SGHDN, CDR2 FVKESK. The CDR3 is 15 residues long. The data were taken from a study of blood T cell repertoires in COVID-19. Study details: Italy, Spain and the United States were the sources of the convalescent and acute COVID-19 samples. PBMCs, B-cell-depleted T cells, or T cells provided the cDNA or gDNA that made up the material.

J is TRBJ1-5 and V is TRBV14, with D perhaps matching TRBD1 (5 bases). Specimen: peripheral blood. This sequence was found in a man aged 55 to 70 with active or convalescent COVID-19. Here the CDR3 DNA reads TGTGCCAGCAGCCCAAGACAGATAAGCAATCAGCCCCAGCATTTT. Translated, it gives CASSPRQISNQPQHF.